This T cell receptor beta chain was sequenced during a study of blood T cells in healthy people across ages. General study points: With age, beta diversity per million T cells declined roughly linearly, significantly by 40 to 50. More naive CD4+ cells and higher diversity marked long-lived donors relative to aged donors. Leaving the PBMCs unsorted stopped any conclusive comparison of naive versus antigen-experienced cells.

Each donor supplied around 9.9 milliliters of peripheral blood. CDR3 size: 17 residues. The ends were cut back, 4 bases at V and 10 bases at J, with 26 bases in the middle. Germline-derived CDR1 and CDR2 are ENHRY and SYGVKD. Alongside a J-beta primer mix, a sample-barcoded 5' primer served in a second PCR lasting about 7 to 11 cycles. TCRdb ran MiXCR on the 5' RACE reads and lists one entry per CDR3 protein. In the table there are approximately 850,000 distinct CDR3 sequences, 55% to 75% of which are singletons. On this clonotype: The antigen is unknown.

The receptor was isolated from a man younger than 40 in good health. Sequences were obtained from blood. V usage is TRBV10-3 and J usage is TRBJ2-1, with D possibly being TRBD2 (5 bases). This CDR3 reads CAISVYDERQQIYEQFF. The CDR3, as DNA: TGTGCCATCAGTGTTTATGATGAGCGGCAGCAAATCTACGAGCAGTTCTTC.